What follows are 27 T cell receptor beta chains derived from one specimen sequenced in a study of glioma-infiltrating T cells after dendritic cell vaccination. Time point specified: after dendritic cell vaccination, including at tumor progression/relapse. Assay used: immunoSEQ multiplex PCR; TCRdb lists only in-frame clones, some missing. The table lists 50,000 to 70,000 clones, approximately 80% of them singletons, with 15% to 18% in the top ten. Source: blood, taken after dendritic cell vaccination. These receptors were collected from a human donor with glioblastoma.

This clone is a singleton in its sample. The chain is built from TRBV27 and TRBJ1-2; TRBD1 might be the D (6 bases). The V end lost 11 bases, the J end lost 3 bases, and 13 bases lay between the germline ends. This CDR3 is 12 amino acids long. Germline CDR1 is MNHEY and CDR2 is SMNVEV (reference sequence). CDR3 in DNA: TGTGCCGTTGGCAGGGGAGACTATGGCTACACCTTC. Its translation: CAVGRGDYGYTF.

J is TRBJ2-5 and V is TRBV4-1; no firm D call. V lost 5 bases and J 2 bases, leaving 15 bases between the germline ends. The CDR3 is made up of 15 amino acids. Germline V lookup: CDR1 MGHRA, CDR2 YSYEKL. The CDR3 loop is CASSFFFHGQETQYF. CDR3 sequence (DNA): TGCGCCAGCAGCTTTTTTTTCCACGGGCAAGAGACCCAGTACTTC.

The chain carries TRBV27 and TRBJ1-5; TRBD1 is a possible D gene (6 bases). The germline gives CDR1 MNHEY, CDR2 SMNVEV (reference sequence). Between the trimmed V and J ends, which lost 4 bases and 1 base, there was a span of 8 bases. The CDR3 runs 14 residues. CDR3 protein: CASSWGTSNQPQHF. The CDR3 DNA reads as TGTGCCAGCAGTTGGGGGACAAGCAATCAGCCCCAGCATTTT.

This chain connects TRBV12-5 to TRBJ2-3; D is possibly TRBD1 (6 bases). The CDR3 has 14 amino acids. Trimming removed 4 bases from V and 5 bases from J, with 13 bases in between. Germline CDR1 reads LGHNT; CDR2 reads FRNRAP. The CDR3, as DNA: TGTGCTAGTGGTTCGGACAGTCCAAGAGATACGCAGTATTTT. It codes for CASGSDSPRDTQYF.

The chain has TRBV7-9 and TRBJ2-6; D is unresolved. V lost 5 bases to trimming and J lost 0 bases, with 20 bases between them. This CDR3 contains 19 residues. Germline loops: CDR1 SEHNR, CDR2 FQNEAQ (reference sequence). CDR3 loop: CASSTYYRVLGSGANVLTF. DNA of the CDR3: TGTGCCAGCAGCACGTATTATCGGGTCCTCGGCTCTGGGGCCAACGTCCTGACTTTC.

This clone was seen a few times. The chain combines TRBV6-5 with TRBJ1-5, with unresolved D. V was pared by 6 bases and J by 0 bases, with 6 bases between. The CDR3 totals 13 residues. Germline V gene data show CDR1 as MNHEY and CDR2 as SVGAGI. CDR3 bases: TGTGCCAGCAGGTTATATAGCAATCAGCCCCAGCATTTT. Translating gives CASRLYSNQPQHF.

The rearrangement joins TRBV11-2 to TRBJ1-1, with D possibly matching TRBD1 (6 bases). The CDR3 length is 14 residues. Trimming shortened V by 3 bases and J by 5 bases, and 13 bases separated the two germline ends. Germline V CDR1 and CDR2: SGHAT, FQNNGV. The CDR3: CASSFTGTGTEAFF. In DNA form, the CDR3 reads TGTGCCAGCAGCTTCACAGGGACCGGAACTGAAGCTTTCTTT.

The rearrangement links TRBV7-3 to TRBJ1-1; D remains unclear. Germline lookup yields CDR1 SGHTA and CDR2 FQGTGA. The CDR3 sequence is 13 residues long. The V and J ends lost 5 bases and 0 bases respectively, with 7 bases between them. The CDR3 sequence: CASSITLNTEAFF. CDR3 nucleotides: TGTGCCAGCAGCATCACATTGAACACTGAAGCTTTCTTT.

The chain carries TRBV6-5 and TRBJ2-7; tentatively, D is TRBD2 (5 bases). This CDR3 comprises 14 residues. V lost 6 bases to trimming and J lost 5 bases, with 17 bases between them. Germline CDR1 is MNHEY and CDR2 is SVGAGI. CDR3 region: CASSQTRGSNEQYF. CDR3 sequence (DNA): TGTGCCAGCAGCCAAACCCGGGGATCCAACGAGCAGTACTTC.

J is TRBJ1-6 and V is TRBV27, with D tentatively TRBD1 (6 bases). CDR1 is MNHEY, CDR2 SMNVEV, per germline (reference sequence). The CDR3 is 13 amino acids. V was cut by 3 bases and J by 9 bases, with 9 bases left in between. The CDR3: CASSLTGGSPLHF. CDR3 nucleotides: TGTGCCAGCAGTTTGACAGGAGGTTCACCCCTCCACTTT.

The rearrangement joins TRBV5-5 to TRBJ2-5, with D tentatively TRBD1 (6 bases). The V end was cut by 4 bases, the J end by 1 base, with 11 bases between. This CDR3 contains 14 residues. In germline, CDR1 is SGHKS, CDR2 YYEKEE (reference sequence). CDR3 amino acids: CASSSRGIQETQYF. The CDR3 coding sequence is TGTGCCAGCAGCAGCAGGGGCATCCAAGAGACCCAGTACTTC.

The DNA for the CDR3 is TGTGCCAGCAGCTTAGCGCGGGTTCTAGTGGGACTAGGCCACCGGGGCACCGGGGAGCTGTTTTTT. This translates into CASSLARVLVGLGHRGTGELFF. V and J are TRBV7-8 and TRBJ2-2; TRBD2 agrees at 8 bases. CDR3 size: 22 residues. CDR1 is SGHVS, CDR2 FQNEAQ, per germline. V shed 0 bases, J shed 4 bases, and the junction held 22 bases outside the gene matches.

The rearrangement links TRBV4-1 to TRBJ1-6; D is uncertain. Per germline, CDR1 MGHRA and CDR2 YSYEKL. The CDR3 spans 16 residues. Trimming left V 0 bases short and J 6 bases short, with 12 bases between. Here the CDR3 reads CASSQESGGSNSPLHF. The CDR3 nucleotides are TGCGCCAGCAGCCAAGAATCGGGAGGGAGTAATTCACCCCTCCACTTT.

This sequence joins TRBV27 and TRBJ2-1, with TRBD2 matching over 11 bases. CDR1 and CDR2 (germline): MNHEY, SMNVEV (reference sequence). The CDR3 consists of 14 residues. V was clipped by 5 bases and J by 8 bases; unmatched bases: 5. CDR3 residues: CASSKTSGVYEQFF. CDR3 DNA: TGTGCCAGCAGTAAGACTAGCGGGGTCTATGAGCAGTTCTTC.

The gene calls are TRBV4-3 and TRBJ1-2; D is unclear. From germline, CDR1 is LGHNA and CDR2 YSLEER. With 0 bases removed from V and 3 bases from J, the gap between germline ends came to 14 bases. The CDR3 is 16 amino acids. CDR3 loop: CASSQDLVSLYYGYTF. Here the CDR3 DNA reads TGCGCCAGCAGCCAAGATTTAGTGTCACTTTACTATGGCTACACCTTC.

The chain combines TRBV6-1 with TRBJ1-2, with TRBD1 matching over 11 bases. From germline, CDR1 is MNHNS and CDR2 SASEGT. The ends lost 4 bases at V and 5 bases at J; junction bases unmatched: 6. CDR3 length equals 15 residues. As DNA, the CDR3 is TGTGCCAGCAGTGTGTTTGGACAGGGGGCGTATGGCTACACCTTC. Residues: CASSVFGQGAYGYTF.

J is TRBJ1-5 and V is TRBV7-9, with D perhaps matching TRBD1 (6 bases). The V gene's germline CDR1 is SEHNR and CDR2 FQNEAQ (reference sequence). V was trimmed by 5 bases and J by 3 bases, leaving 11 bases between them. There are 14 residues in the CDR3. Here the CDR3 DNA reads TGTGCCAGCAGCCGGGACATTTCCAATCAGCCCCAGCATTTT. Protein: CASSRDISNQPQHF.

This clone was counted once. V gene TRBV6-6 combines with J gene TRBJ2-5; TRBD1 is a possible D gene (6 bases). Germline V lookup: CDR1 MNHNY, CDR2 SVGAGI (reference sequence). The CDR3 loop spans 13 amino acids. V lost 2 bases to trimming and J lost 5 bases, with 9 bases between them. CDR3 nucleotides: TGTGCCAGCAGTTACGGGGGCCGGGAGACCCAGTACTTC. Translation gives CASSYGGRETQYF.

The V and J genes are TRBV6-5 and TRBJ2-2; 7 positions agree with TRBD1. The CDR3 length is 14 residues. Germline values: CDR1 MNHEY, CDR2 SVGAGI. The V segment lost 6 bases and the J segment 8 bases; nucleotides outside the gene matches: 9. CDR3 amino acids: CASRKQGSEGELFF. CDR3 sequence (DNA): TGTGCCAGCAGGAAACAGGGGTCGGAAGGGGAGCTGTTTTTT.

The chain employs TRBV2 and TRBJ1-1; 11 nucleotides align to TRBD1. Germline V CDR1 and CDR2: SNHLY, FYNNEI. This CDR3 is built from 14 residues. V trimming: 6 bases; J trimming: 6 bases; junction bases outside the gene matches: 6. This CDR3 is CASRRTGGVAEAFF. CDR3 bases: TGTGCCAGCAGGCGGACAGGGGGCGTCGCTGAAGCTTTCTTT.

The chain uses TRBV7-9 and TRBJ1-1; D possibly corresponds to TRBD1 (6 bases). Per the germline V gene, CDR1 is SEHNR and CDR2 is FQNEAQ (reference sequence). Trimming stripped 4 bases from V and 1 base from J, with 19 bases between. There are 17 residues in the CDR3. The CDR3 sequence: CASSSRGQGSSNTEAFF. In DNA form, the CDR3 reads TGTGCCAGCAGCTCTAGAGGGCAGGGGTCTTCGAACACTGAAGCTTTCTTT.

The chain employs TRBV5-6 and TRBJ2-1; weak D call: TRBD1 (5 bases). Germline values: CDR1 SGHDT, CDR2 YYEEEE. Trimming removed 2 bases at V and 7 bases at J, with 7 bases between. The CDR3 length is 12 residues. The CDR3 is CASSFTGNEQFF. CDR3 DNA: TGTGCCAGCAGCTTTACAGGAAATGAGCAGTTCTTC.

The genes are TRBV19 and TRBJ2-2, with D hard to call. The CDR3 is 15 residues long. Germline CDR1 and CDR2: LNHDA and SQIVND (reference sequence). V lost 7 bases to trimming and J lost 0 bases, with 12 bases between them. DNA for the CDR3: TGTGCCAGTAACCCCACGCAGGCGAACACCGGGGAGCTGTTTTTT. Translation gives CASNPTQANTGELFF.

V and J are TRBV5-4 and TRBJ2-7; D ambiguous. This CDR3 is 14 amino acids long. Trimming removed 4 bases at V and 5 bases at J, with 16 bases between. Looked up from germline, CDR1 is SGHNT and CDR2 is YYREEE (reference sequence). Written as DNA, the CDR3 is TGTGCCAGCAGCCCCAATTACCTTCAGGACGAGCAGTACTTC. Translation gives CASSPNYLQDEQYF.

The chain links TRBV5-5 to TRBJ2-7; D possibly corresponds to TRBD1 (7 bases). The CDR3 contains 16 residues. Germline V gives CDR1 SGHKS, CDR2 YYEKEE (reference sequence). With 3 bases removed from V and 0 bases from J, the gap between germline ends came to 16 bases. The chain's CDR3 is CASSWRDSRSSYEQYF. For the CDR3, the DNA is TGTGCCAGCAGCTGGAGGGACAGTCGGAGCTCCTACGAGCAGTACTTC.

The chain has TRBV19 and TRBJ1-6; D gene unclear. Trimming took 3 bases from V and 5 from J, leaving 8 bases between them. Germline CDR1 is LNHDA and CDR2 is SQIVND (reference sequence). The CDR3 covers 14 residues. CDR3 amino acids: CASSISQNNSPLHF. CDR3 sequence (DNA): TGTGCCAGTAGTATTTCGCAGAATAATTCACCCCTCCACTTT.

The chain is built from TRBV7-8 and TRBJ1-1, with D hard to call. This CDR3 spans 13 amino acids. Trimming pared 5 bases from V and 3 bases from J, leaving 10 bases between. CDR1 and CDR2 (germline): SGHVS, FQNEAQ. In nucleotides, the CDR3 is TGTGCCAGCAGCCCCCAACGGGACACTGAAGCTTTCTTT. Encoded protein: CASSPQRDTEAFF. The full variable domain, with the rest looked up from reference TRBV7-8 and TRBJ1-1, is GAGVSQSPRYKVAKRGQDVALRCDPISGHVSLFWYQQALGQGPEFLTYFQNEAQLDKSGLPSDRFFAERPEGSVSTLKIQRTQQEDSAVYLCASSPQRDTEAFFGQGTRLTVV.